One and the same sample provided the 25 T cell receptor beta chains below, sequenced in a study of blood T cell repertoires in COVID-19. Using immunoSEQ multiplex PCR, the repertoire was profiled, and TCRdb retains in-frame clones only, with some absent. The sample includes approximately 200,000 clones, 70% to 90% seen only once; the top ten take 10% to 12%. Sequenced: PBMCs or T cells enriched from blood (not recorded which). Receptors originate from a young man who had recovered from COVID-19.

The rearrangement links TRBV5-4 to TRBJ2-3; D possibly corresponds to TRBD1 (5 bases). Germline V gives CDR1 SGHNT, CDR2 YYREEE (reference sequence). The CDR3 contains 14 residues. Trimming took 4 bases from V and 4 from J, leaving 13 bases between them. The chain's CDR3 is CASSQGERADTQYF. CDR3 bases: TGTGCCAGCAGCCAGGGCGAAAGGGCAGATACGCAGTATTTT.

The chain joins TRBV19 to TRBJ1-5; 10 positions match TRBD1. Germline values: CDR1 LNHDA, CDR2 SQIVND (reference sequence). J gave up 1 base and V 5 bases, and 14 bases lay outside the gene matches. The CDR3 extends over 19 amino acids. The CDR3 spells CASSPPPTTGGASNQPQHF. The CDR3 DNA reads as TGTGCCAGTAGTCCCCCTCCGACGACAGGGGGCGCAAGCAATCAGCCCCAGCATTTT.

DNA for the CDR3: TGTGCCAGCAGCTTTATGGACATTAGTGTTGGAAACACCATATATTTT. Its translation: CASSFMDISVGNTIYF. The chain carries TRBV7-2 and TRBJ1-3; the D gene is possibly TRBD1 (5 bases). The V end was cut by 3 bases, the J end by 3 bases, with 15 bases between. Per the germline V gene, CDR1 is SGHTA and CDR2 is FQGNSA. The CDR3 has 16 residues. The entire variable domain, with the rest obtained from reference TRBV7-2 and TRBJ1-3, is as follows: GAGVSQSPSNKVTEKGKDVELRCDPISGHTALYWYRQSLGQGLEFLIYFQGNSAPDKSGLPSDRFSAERTGGSVSTLTIQRTQQEDSAVYLCASSFMDISVGNTIYFGEGSWLTVV.

This chain joins TRBV9 and TRBJ1-2; 12 bases map to TRBD1. Germline V lookup: CDR1 SGDLS, CDR2 YYNGEE. The trim removed 2 bases at V and 4 bases at J, leaving 6 bases unmatched. The CDR3 totals 16 residues. CDR3 bases: TGTGCCAGCAGCGTTATTCAGGGACAGGGGGCCTATGGCTACACCTTC. Translating it yields CASSVIQGQGAYGYTF.

CDR3 protein: CASSQDQGNQPQHF. DNA for the CDR3: TGCGCCAGCAGCCAAGACCAGGGCAATCAGCCCCAGCATTTT. The chain has TRBV4-3 and TRBJ1-5; no clear D. Germline V gene lookup returns CDR1 LGHNA and CDR2 YSLEER. This CDR3 is built from 14 residues. Trimming left V 0 bases short and J 2 bases short, with 5 bases between.

The V call is TRBV5-1, the J call TRBJ2-3; 7 nucleotides agree with TRBD2. Germline loops: CDR1 SGHRS, CDR2 YFSETQ. The J segment lost 7 bases and the V segment lost 6 bases, leaving 8 bases of the junction unmatched. The CDR3 consists of 13 residues. CDR3 residues: CASTLGGVYTQYF. The CDR3 DNA is TGCGCCAGCACCCTTGGGGGGGTATATACGCAGTATTTT.

The J gene is TRBJ2-1, the V gene TRBV29-1; possibly TRBD2 for D (5 bases). There are 13 residues in the CDR3. V was shortened by 4 bases and J by 6 bases, with 13 bases between the two germline ends. The germline CDR1 and CDR2 sequences are SQVTM and ANQGSEA. In nucleotides, the CDR3 is TGCAGCGTTGTTGGCCTAGCCGGCAATGAGCAGTTCTTC. This gives the protein CSVVGLAGNEQFF.

This clone was seen a handful of times. The chain couples TRBV7-2 to TRBJ1-5; 11 nucleotides agree with TRBD1. This CDR3 region has 14 residues. The trim removed 3 bases at V and 10 bases at J, leaving 5 bases unmatched. CDR1 is SGHTA and CDR2 is FQGNSA in the germline V gene. The DNA of the CDR3 is TGTGCCAGCAGCTTTGGACAGGGGGCCCAACCCCAGCATTTT. Amino acids: CASSFGQGAQPQHF.

This chain links TRBV24-1 with TRBJ2-7; D ambiguous. From germline, CDR1 is KGHDR and CDR2 SFDVKD. The CDR3 is 16 residues long. V was shortened by 1 base and J by 3 bases, with 15 bases between the two germline ends. This CDR3 reads CATSDFVAPPCYEQYF. CDR3 in DNA: TGTGCCACCAGTGATTTTGTGGCACCTCCTTGCTACGAGCAGTACTTC.

CDR3 in DNA: TGTGCCAGCAGCCCCAGGGAAGGGCCTTACACCGGGGAGCTGTTTTTT. Translation gives CASSPREGPYTGELFF. The chain recombines TRBV11-3 with TRBJ2-2; D possibly corresponds to TRBD1 (5 bases). Per the germline V gene, CDR1 is SGHNT and CDR2 is YENEEA. V lost 5 bases and J lost 3, with 16 bases in between. This CDR3 contains 16 residues.

This clone was seen a handful of times. The sample has other DNA sequences that encode this CDR3 too. The chain carries TRBV30 and TRBJ2-7, with D unresolved. V gave up 0 bases and J gave up 4 bases, with 7 bases separating them. The CDR3 has 12 amino acids. Germline V lookup: CDR1 GTSNPN, CDR2 SVGIG (reference sequence). The CDR3: CAWSVESYEQYF. The CDR3, as DNA: TGTGCCTGGAGTGTGGAGAGTTACGAGCAGTACTTC.

The chain uses TRBV7-2 and TRBJ2-1; 13 positions match TRBD2. The CDR3 sequence is 18 residues long. Unmatched junction bases numbered 4, after V lost 2 bases and J lost 0 bases. Looked up from germline, CDR1 is SGHTA and CDR2 is FQGNSA. In nucleotides, the CDR3 is TGTGCCAGCAGCTTACTGGGACTAGCGGGGAGCTCCTACAATGAGCAGTTCTTC. Its protein is CASSLLGLAGSSYNEQFF. The complete variable domain, with remaining parts taken from reference TRBV7-2 and TRBJ2-1, reads GAGVSQSPSNKVTEKGKDVELRCDPISGHTALYWYRQSLGQGLEFLIYFQGNSAPDKSGLPSDRFSAERTGGSVSTLTIQRTQQEDSAVYLCASSLLGLAGSSYNEQFFGPGTRLTVL.

The CDR3 coding sequence is TGTGCCAGCAGTTACGAGGAGGGTGCCGACTATGGCTACACCTTC. Translation: CASSYEEGADYGYTF. The chain couples TRBV6-2 or TRBV6-3 to TRBJ1-2; D gene unclear. Looked up from germline, CDR1 is MNHEY and CDR2 is SVGEGT. CDR3 length: 15 amino acids. Trimming pared 2 bases from V and 3 bases from J, leaving 13 bases between.

The V and J genes are TRBV6-1 and TRBJ2-4; TRBD1 might be the D (5 bases). The CDR3 is 16 amino acids. Trimming removed 2 bases from V and 7 bases from J, with 18 bases in between. The germline V gene encodes CDR1 MNHNS and CDR2 SASEGT. The CDR3 DNA follows: TGTGCCAGCAGTGAAAGGGCTCAGGGTAGTGAGAACATTCAGTACTTC. Translating gives CASSERAQGSENIQYF.

This clone appeared a few times. The gene calls are TRBV21-1 and TRBJ1-5; the table's D call TRBD1 went unverified against the DNA. TRBV21-1 is an annotated pseudogene. The CDR3 extends over 14 amino acids. CDR3 nucleotides: TGTGCCAGCAGTTTCGGGACAGCAGGCCAGCCCCAGCATTTT. Translated, it gives CASSFGTAGQPQHF.

The chain couples TRBV5-5 to TRBJ1-1, with D possibly matching TRBD1 (6 bases). Germline CDR1 SGHKS, CDR2 YYEKEE (reference sequence). Trimming took off 2 bases at V and 0 bases at J, with 14 bases between the two ends. The CDR3 is 16 amino acids. CDR3 nucleotides: TGTGCCAGCAGCTTTGGGGGCTCCAGGGTGAACACTGAAGCTTTCTTT. Its protein product is CASSFGGSRVNTEAFF.

The chain recombines TRBV10-3 with TRBJ2-2; TRBD1 aligns across 8 bases. Germline CDR1 ENHRY, CDR2 SYGVKD. Unmatched junction bases numbered 3, after V lost 1 base and J lost 2 bases. The CDR3 is 16 amino acids. The CDR3 region has the DNA TGTGCCATCAGTGAGTTCGGGACAGGTAACACCGGGGAGCTGTTTTTT. Translation: CAISEFGTGNTGELFF.

The genes are TRBV2 and TRBJ2-1, with 7 bases lining up with TRBD2. V shed 8 bases and J 5 bases; nucleotides not matched to a gene: 12. The germline V gene encodes CDR1 SNHLY and CDR2 FYNNEI. CDR3 length equals 15 residues. The CDR3 coding sequence is TGTGCCAGCCTAGCGGAGAGCCTCGGGGACAATGAGCAGTTCTTC. This gives the protein CASLAESLGDNEQFF.

V and J are TRBV19 and TRBJ1-2; TRBD1 aligns across 9 bases. The CDR3 is 15 amino acids. V trimming: 3 bases; J trimming: 7 bases; junction bases outside the gene matches: 9. The germline CDR1 and CDR2 sequences are LNHDA and SQIVND (reference sequence). The CDR3 DNA reads TGTGCCAGTAGTATCCCGGGACAGGGCGCAGGTGGCTACACCTTC. Residues: CASSIPGQGAGGYTF.

This clone was counted between two and nine times. The chain carries TRBV30 and TRBJ2-7, with 11 bases identical to TRBD2. Trimming at V came to 1 base and at J to 2 bases, leaving 16 bases not matched to a gene. This CDR3 contains 19 residues. Germline-derived CDR1 and CDR2 are GTSNPN and SVGIG (reference sequence). In nucleotides, the CDR3 is TGTGCCTGGAGTGGATTGCTCCGTCCGACTAGCGGGAAACCCTACGAGCAGTACTTC. The encoded protein is CAWSGLLRPTSGKPYEQYF.

The rearrangement links TRBV29-1 to TRBJ2-5, with D possibly matching TRBD2 (5 bases). Per the germline V gene, CDR1 is SQVTM and CDR2 is ANQGSEA. This CDR3 has 14 amino acids. Trimming shortened V by 3 bases and J by 1 base, and 12 bases separated the two germline ends. This CDR3 is CSVDGLRVQETQYF. In nucleotides, the CDR3 is TGCAGCGTTGACGGTTTGCGGGTCCAAGAGACCCAGTACTTC.

V gene TRBV28 combines with J gene TRBJ1-2; weak D call: TRBD1 (5 bases). The germline gives CDR1 MDHEN, CDR2 SYDVKM. This CDR3 is built from 14 residues. The V gene lost 3 bases and the J gene lost 0 bases, with 8 bases spanning the gap. CDR3 protein: CASSFLGPNYGYTF. The CDR3 DNA reads TGTGCCAGCAGTTTTCTGGGGCCTAACTATGGCTACACCTTC.

Only a few counts were recorded for this clone. The J gene is TRBJ2-1, the V gene TRBV3-1 (or the pseudogene TRBV3-2), with 7 nucleotides matching TRBD2. Germline V gene lookup returns CDR1 LGHDT and CDR2 YNNKEL (reference sequence). This CDR3 is 15 amino acids long. V dropped 4 bases and J dropped 6; count of bases not matched to a gene: 9. The CDR3 is CASSPRGLVSNEQFF. The CDR3 DNA is TGTGCCAGCAGCCCCCGAGGACTAGTAAGCAATGAGCAGTTCTTC.

The chain has TRBV18 and TRBJ2-1, with TRBD2 matching 8 bases. The CDR3 covers 13 residues. Trimming at V came to 3 bases and at J to 5 bases, leaving 0 bases not matched to a gene. Germline CDR1 is KGHSH and CDR2 is LQKENI. In DNA form, the CDR3 reads TGTGCCAGCTCACCGGGACTAGACAATGAGCAGTTCTTC. Its protein is CASSPGLDNEQFF.

The chain combines TRBV30 with TRBJ2-4, with a tentative D call TRBD2 (7 bases). CDR1 and CDR2 from the germline V gene are GTSNPN and SVGIG (reference sequence). V was shortened by 8 bases and J by 6 bases, with 20 bases between the two germline ends. There are 14 residues in the CDR3. CDR3 protein: CAGQRAGVINIQYF. CDR3 nucleotides: TGTGCCGGACAGAGGGCGGGGGTCATAAACATTCAGTACTTC.